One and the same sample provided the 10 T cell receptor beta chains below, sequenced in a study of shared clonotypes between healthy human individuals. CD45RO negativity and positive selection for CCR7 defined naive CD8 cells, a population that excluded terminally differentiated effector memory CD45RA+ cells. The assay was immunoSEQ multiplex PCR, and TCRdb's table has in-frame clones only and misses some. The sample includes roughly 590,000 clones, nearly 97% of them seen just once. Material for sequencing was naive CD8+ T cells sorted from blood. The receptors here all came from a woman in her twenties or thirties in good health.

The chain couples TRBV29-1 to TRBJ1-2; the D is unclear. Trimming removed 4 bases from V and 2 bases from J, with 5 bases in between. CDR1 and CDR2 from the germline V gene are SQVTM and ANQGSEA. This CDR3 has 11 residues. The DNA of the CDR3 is TGCAGCGTTGTCAAGAACTATGGCTACACCTTC. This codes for CSVVKNYGYTF.

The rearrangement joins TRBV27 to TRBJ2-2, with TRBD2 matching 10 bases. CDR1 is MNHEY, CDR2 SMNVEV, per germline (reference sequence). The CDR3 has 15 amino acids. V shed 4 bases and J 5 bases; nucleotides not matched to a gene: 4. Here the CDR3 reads CASSWGAGGTGELFF. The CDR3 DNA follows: TGTGCCAGCAGTTGGGGAGCGGGAGGGACCGGGGAGCTGTTTTTT.

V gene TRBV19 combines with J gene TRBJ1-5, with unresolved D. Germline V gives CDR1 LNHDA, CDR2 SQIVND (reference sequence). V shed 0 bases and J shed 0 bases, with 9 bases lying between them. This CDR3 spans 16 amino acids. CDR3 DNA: TGTGCCAGTAGTATAGACACACCGAATAGCAATCAGCCCCAGCATTTT. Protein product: CASSIDTPNSNQPQHF.

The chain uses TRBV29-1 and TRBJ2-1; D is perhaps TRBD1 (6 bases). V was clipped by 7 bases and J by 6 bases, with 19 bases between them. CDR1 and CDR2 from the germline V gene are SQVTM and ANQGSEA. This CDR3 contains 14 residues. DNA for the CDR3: TGCAGCGCAGCCGGGACAAGGGACACCAATGAGCAGTTCTTC. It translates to CSAAGTRDTNEQFF.

The chain's CDR3 is CSAFSGSSYEQYF. The CDR3 region has the DNA TGCAGCGCCTTTAGCGGATCCAGCTACGAGCAGTACTTC. The rearrangement joins TRBV29-1 to TRBJ2-7; D might be TRBD2 (6 bases). CDR3 length equals 13 residues. Germline V gives CDR1 SQVTM, CDR2 ANQGSEA. V was pared by 7 bases and J by 3 bases, with 16 bases between.

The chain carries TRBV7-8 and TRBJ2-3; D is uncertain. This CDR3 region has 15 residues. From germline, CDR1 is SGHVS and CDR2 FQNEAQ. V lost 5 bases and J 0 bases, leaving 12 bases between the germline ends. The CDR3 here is CASSAPRLSTDTQYF. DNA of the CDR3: TGTGCCAGCAGCGCCCCCCGGCTGAGCACAGATACGCAGTATTTT.

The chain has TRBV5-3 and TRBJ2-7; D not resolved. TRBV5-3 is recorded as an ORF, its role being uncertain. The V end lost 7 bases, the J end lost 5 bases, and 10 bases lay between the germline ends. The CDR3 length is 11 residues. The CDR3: CARSNRDEQYF. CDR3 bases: TGTGCCAGATCCAATCGGGACGAGCAGTACTTC.

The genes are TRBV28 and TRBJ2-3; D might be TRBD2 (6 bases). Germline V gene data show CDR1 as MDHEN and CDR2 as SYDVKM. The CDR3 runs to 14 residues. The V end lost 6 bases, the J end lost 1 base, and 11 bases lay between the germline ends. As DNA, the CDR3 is TGTGCCAGCAGCCGGCGGGGACGCACAGATACGCAGTATTTT. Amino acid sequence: CASSRRGRTDTQYF.

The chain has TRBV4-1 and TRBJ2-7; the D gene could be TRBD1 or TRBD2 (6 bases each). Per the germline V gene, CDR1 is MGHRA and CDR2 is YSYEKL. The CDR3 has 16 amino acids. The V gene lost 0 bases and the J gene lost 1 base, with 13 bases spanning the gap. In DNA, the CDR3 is TGCGCCAGCAGCCAAGAGATCGGAGGGGGATCCTACGAGCAGTACTTC. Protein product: CASSQEIGGGSYEQYF.

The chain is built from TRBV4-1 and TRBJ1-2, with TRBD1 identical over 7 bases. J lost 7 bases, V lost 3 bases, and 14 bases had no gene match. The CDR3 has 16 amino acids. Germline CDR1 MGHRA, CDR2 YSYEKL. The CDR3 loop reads CASSQKITGTEGGYTF. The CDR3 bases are TGCGCCAGCAGCCAGAAGATAACCGGGACAGAAGGTGGCTACACCTTC.